One T cell receptor (beta chain) is described in this entry. Using immunoSEQ multiplex PCR, the repertoire was profiled, and TCRdb retains in-frame clones only, with some absent. The sample consists of approximately 49,000 clones, about 85% of them appearing once. CDR1 and CDR2 from the germline V gene are SGHAT and FQNNGV. The CDR3 length is 16 residues. V gave up 5 bases and J gave up 9 bases; unmatched junction bases: 18. This sample was included in a study of OX40 agonist ivuxolimab in advanced cancers. The chain has TRBV11-2 and TRBJ2-5; 7 bases line up with TRBD1. Sequenced material: CD4+ or CD8+ T cells sorted from blood, taken in a trial of the OX40 agonist ivuxolimab. This clonotype originated in an adult with an advanced solid tumor such as melanoma, head and neck, liver or kidney cancer. The CDR3, as DNA: TGTGCCAGCAGCCCGTGGGACAGCGCCTTTTTGGGTGCCCAGTACTTC. Residues: CASSPWDSAFLGAQYF.